Listed below are T cell receptor beta chains from one sample, sequenced in a study of identical twins. MiXCR, run by TCRdb on the 5' RACE reads, gives a single entry per CDR3 protein. Among hundreds of thousands of distinct CDR3 sequences, roughly an eighth were seen once, and the ten largest hold about 1.6%. The same sample was also used in a study of yellow fever vaccine responses in identical twins.

Sample: PBMCs. These receptors came from a woman younger than 35 in good health. Both conserved end residues are part of each CDR3. D genes are given only for firm matches. The size of a clone is reported for some rows only, either as once, few or many, or as a class for expanded clones.

j_call,v_call,clone_size,d_call,cdr3_nt,cdr3_aa
TRBJ2-7,TRBV29-1,few,TRBD2,TGCAGCGTTGGGACTAGCGGGGGGATCTACGAGCAGTACTTC,CSVGTSGGIYEQYF
TRBJ1-2,TRBV6-1,few,NA,TGTGCCAGCAGAAACCAAATAGGCTCCTATGGCTACACCTTC,CASRNQIGSYGYTF
TRBJ1-5,TRBV7-2,NA,NA,TGTGCCAGCAGCTTTTACAGAAGTGACAATCAGCCCCAGCATTTT,CASSFYRSDNQPQHF
TRBJ1-2,TRBV10-3,few,NA,TGTGCCATCAGTGGACAGTCCTATGGCTACACCTTC,CAISGQSYGYTF
TRBJ2-5,TRBV12-3/TRBV12-4,many,TRBD2,TGTGCCAGCAGTTTAGGGGGCGGGAGGGAAGAGACCCAGTACTTC,CASSLGGGREETQYF
TRBJ2-2,TRBV19,few,TRBD1,TGTGCCAGTAGTTGGGGACAGAAGACCGGCGGGGAGCTGTTTTTT,CASSWGQKTGGELFF
TRBJ2-1,TRBV2,few,TRBD2,TGTGCCCGAACCGGAGTAGCGGGATCCAGCTCCTACAATGAGCAGTTCTTC,CARTGVAGSSSYNEQFF
TRBJ2-3,TRBV4-1,NA,TRBD2,TGCGCCAGCAGCCAAGGTGCTAGCGGATACACAGATACGCAGTATTTT,CASSQGASGYTDTQYF
TRBJ2-3,TRBV18,NA,NA,TGTGCCAGCTCACCACCGGTAACGTGGGCCACAACAGATACGCAGTATTTT,CASSPPVTWATTDTQYF
TRBJ1-1,TRBV12-3/TRBV12-4,NA,NA,TGTGCCAGCAGTCCCCCGTCCACAGGGTATAACACTGAAGCTTTCTTT,CASSPPSTGYNTEAFF
TRBJ1-2,TRBV5-1,few,NA,TGCGCCAGCAGCTTGACGGCGGACGGGGACTATGGCTACACCTTC,CASSLTADGDYGYTF
TRBJ2-7,TRBV24-1,few,TRBD1,TGTGCCACCAGTGATCATCCGGGACAGGCTGTTGTCGAGCAGTACTTC,CATSDHPGQAVVEQYF
TRBJ2-1,TRBV9,few,TRBD2,TGTGCCAGCAGCGTAGGCCCGAGCGGGAGATCCTACAATGAGCAGTTCTTC,CASSVGPSGRSYNEQFF
TRBJ2-3,TRBV10-3,NA,NA,TGTGCCATCAGTTTCGCGGGGGCCTCTTCCACAGATACGCAGTATTTT,CAISFAGASSTDTQYF
TRBJ1-4,TRBV7-8,NA,NA,TGTGCCAGCAGCTTAGCCGGCAGGGTGGCTGAAAAACTGTTTTTT,CASSLAGRVAEKLFF
TRBJ2-7,TRBV20-1,many,NA,TGCAGTGCTAGAGATGGCGACAGATACTTC,CSARDGDRYF
TRBJ2-2,TRBV11-1,NA,NA,TGTGCCAGCAGCACACAGGGCTTCACCGGGGAGCTGTTTTTT,CASSTQGFTGELFF
TRBJ2-7,TRBV5-1,few,NA,TGCGCCAGCAGCTTGGGTGGGGCAAGTTTCCACGAGCAGTACTTC,CASSLGGASFHEQYF
TRBJ2-5,TRBV7-8,NA,TRBD1,TGTGCCAGCAGCTTAGCCCCGGACAGGGTCCTCCAAGAGACCCAGTACTTC,CASSLAPDRVLQETQYF
TRBJ2-2,TRBV20-1,NA,TRBD2,TGCAGTGCTATACACACGACTAGCGGGGGGCCGAACACCGGGGAGCTGTTTTTT,CSAIHTTSGGPNTGELFF
TRBJ2-1,TRBV19,few,NA,TGTGCCAGTAGTGTCGTGGGTATCTCCTACAATGAGCAGTTCTTC,CASSVVGISYNEQFF
TRBJ2-2,TRBV3-1,NA,TRBD2,TGTGCCTGCTGCTTCGGGACTAGCGCATTCAGGGACACCGGGGAGCTGTTTTTT,CACCFGTSAFRDTGELFF
TRBJ2-2,TRBV12-3/TRBV12-4,many,NA,TGTGCCAGCAGTTTAGACCGTTACACCGGGGAGCTGTTTTTT,CASSLDRYTGELFF
TRBJ2-7,TRBV14,NA,TRBD1,TGTGCCAGCAGCCAAGATAGGAGGGGACAGGGGTCCTACGAGCAGTACTTC,CASSQDRRGQGSYEQYF
TRBJ2-7,TRBV6-2/TRBV6-3,NA,TRBD2,TGTGCCAGCAGGGACGTGCTAGCGGGCTACGAGCAGTACTTC,CASRDVLAGYEQYF
TRBJ1-5,TRBV20-1,NA,TRBD1,TGCAGTGCTAGTAAGGGGACAGGCAATCAGCCCCAGCATTTT,CSASKGTGNQPQHF
TRBJ1-2,TRBV13,NA,NA,TGTGCCAGCAGCTTAGAAGGGTTTAATGGCTACACCTTC,CASSLEGFNGYTF
TRBJ2-1,TRBV24-1,many,TRBD1,TGTGCCACTGGACGGGGACAGGGGTACAATGAGCAGTTCTTC,CATGRGQGYNEQFF
TRBJ2-2,TRBV7-7,few,NA,TGTGCCAGCAGCCCGAACAAGGGGGTCGGGGAGCTGTTTTTT,CASSPNKGVGELFF
TRBJ2-3,TRBV20-1,few,TRBD1,TGCAGTGCTAGGGACTACCTCCGGGACAGGGGCACAGATACGCAGTATTTT,CSARDYLRDRGTDTQYF
TRBJ1-1,TRBV3-1,many,TRBD1,TGTGCCAGCACCCCCAAAGGGGGGCAGGGGGCGCGCAACACTGAAGCTTTCTTT,CASTPKGGQGARNTEAFF
TRBJ1-1,TRBV29-1,few,NA,TGCAGCGTTGAAGGGGTGTACACTGAAGCTTTCTTT,CSVEGVYTEAFF
TRBJ2-3,TRBV11-2,few,TRBD2,TGTGCCAGCAGCTTAGATTCCGGGGGACTAGCGGGCCCCGATACGCAGTATTTT,CASSLDSGGLAGPDTQYF
TRBJ1-1,TRBV4-1,many,NA,TGCGCCAGCAGCCAAGATCAAGGGCGGCCCGGACCCCCGATCGCTTTCTTT,CASSQDQGRPGPPIAFF
TRBJ2-1,TRBV2,NA,TRBD2,TGTGCCATTTCTAGCGGACGCTCCTACAATGAGCAGTTCTTC,CAISSGRSYNEQFF
TRBJ2-2,TRBV2,few,NA,TGTGCCAGCAGTGAAGGCGGGGTGACCGGGGAGCTGTTTTTT,CASSEGGVTGELFF
TRBJ2-3,TRBV24-1,few,NA,TGTGCCACCAGCGCCAGCGGAGGGGGTACAGATACGCAGTATTTT,CATSASGGGTDTQYF
TRBJ1-2,TRBV20-1,NA,TRBD1,TGCAGTGCCAAGAGGACAGGGGGCGGTGGTGGCTACACCTTC,CSAKRTGGGGGYTF
TRBJ2-3,TRBV7-2,many,NA,TGTGCCAGCAGCTTGACCGCAACCTCGTACACAGATACGCAGTATTTT,CASSLTATSYTDTQYF
TRBJ2-7,TRBV6-5,NA,TRBD2,TGTGCCAGCAGTTCAATCCTAGCGGGAGGGCCCTACGAGCAGTACTTC,CASSSILAGGPYEQYF
TRBJ2-1,TRBV9,many,NA,TGTGCCAGCAGCGTAGTAGGGGTCTCCTACAATGAGCAGTTCTTC,CASSVVGVSYNEQFF
TRBJ2-7,TRBV20-1,NA,NA,TGCAGTGCCACGACCGGGGGCCCCTACGAGCAGTACTTC,CSATTGGPYEQYF
TRBJ2-7,TRBV6-5,NA,NA,TGTGCCAGCAGTTACTCCGCACAGGTGGTGAGGGAGCAGTACTTC,CASSYSAQVVREQYF
TRBJ2-2,TRBV19,NA,NA,TGTGCCAGTAGTACCGCGGGGTTTCCACCCACCGGGGAGCTGTTTTTT,CASSTAGFPPTGELFF